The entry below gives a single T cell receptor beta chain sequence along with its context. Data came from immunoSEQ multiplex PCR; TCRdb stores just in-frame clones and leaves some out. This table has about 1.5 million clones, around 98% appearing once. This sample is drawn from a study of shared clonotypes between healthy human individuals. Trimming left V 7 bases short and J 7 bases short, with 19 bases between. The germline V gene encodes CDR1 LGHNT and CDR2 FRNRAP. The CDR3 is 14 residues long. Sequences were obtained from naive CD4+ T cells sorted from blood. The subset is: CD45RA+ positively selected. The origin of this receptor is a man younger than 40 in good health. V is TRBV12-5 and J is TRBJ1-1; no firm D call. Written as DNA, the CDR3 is TGTGCTAGTGCCCACGGGGTAAAAGGAATTGAAGCTTTCTTT. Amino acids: CASAHGVKGIEAFF.